This T cell receptor beta chain appears in the sequencing data of a study of blood T cell repertoires in COVID-19. The CDR3 covers 16 residues. Trimming pared 0 bases from V and 2 bases from J, leaving 14 bases between. From germline, CDR1 is LGHNA and CDR2 YNFKEQ. In the source study's methods: The authors estimated nucleated cell counts from reference gene primer amplification. Libraries were prepared by immunoSEQ multiplex PCR; TCRdb keeps only in-frame clonotypes and omits some of them. V and J calls and clone size are as listed in that table; D and trimming were resolved from the DNA. Of roughly 200,000 clones in the sample, about 90% are singletons; the top ten hold roughly 3.2%. This clone was observed once.

The sample was PBMCs or T cells enriched from blood (not recorded which). V is TRBV4-2 and J is TRBJ2-7, with D perhaps TRBD1 (6 bases). The TCR sequence derives from a woman aged 50 to 60 in a cohort exposed to, infected with or recovered from COVID-19 (not recorded which). This chain's CDR3 is CASSQDSGVLAYEQYF. Here the CDR3 DNA reads TGTGCCAGCAGCCAAGACTCAGGGGTCTTAGCCTACGAGCAGTACTTC.